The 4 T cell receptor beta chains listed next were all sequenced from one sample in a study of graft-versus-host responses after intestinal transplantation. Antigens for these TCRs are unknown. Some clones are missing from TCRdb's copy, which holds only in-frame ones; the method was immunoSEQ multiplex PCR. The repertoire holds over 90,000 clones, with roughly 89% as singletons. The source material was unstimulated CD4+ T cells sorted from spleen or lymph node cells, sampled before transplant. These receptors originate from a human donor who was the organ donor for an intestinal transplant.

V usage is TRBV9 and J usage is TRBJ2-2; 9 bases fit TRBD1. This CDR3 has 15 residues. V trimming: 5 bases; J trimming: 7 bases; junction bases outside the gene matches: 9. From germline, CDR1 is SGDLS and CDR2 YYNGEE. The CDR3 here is CASRPGQGDVGELFF. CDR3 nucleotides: TGTGCCAGCAGGCCGGGACAGGGAGATGTCGGGGAGCTGTTTTTT.

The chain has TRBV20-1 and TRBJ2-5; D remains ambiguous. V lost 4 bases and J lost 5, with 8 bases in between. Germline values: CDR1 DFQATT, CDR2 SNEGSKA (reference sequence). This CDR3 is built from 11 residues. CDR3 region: CSAIWRETQYF. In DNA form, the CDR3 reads TGCAGTGCTATCTGGCGGGAGACCCAGTACTTC.

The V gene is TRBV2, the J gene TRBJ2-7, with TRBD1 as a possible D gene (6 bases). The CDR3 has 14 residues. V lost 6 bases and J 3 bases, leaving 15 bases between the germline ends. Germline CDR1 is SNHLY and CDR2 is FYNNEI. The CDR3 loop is CASRTGVAVYEQYF. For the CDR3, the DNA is TGTGCCAGCAGGACAGGTGTGGCAGTCTACGAGCAGTACTTC.

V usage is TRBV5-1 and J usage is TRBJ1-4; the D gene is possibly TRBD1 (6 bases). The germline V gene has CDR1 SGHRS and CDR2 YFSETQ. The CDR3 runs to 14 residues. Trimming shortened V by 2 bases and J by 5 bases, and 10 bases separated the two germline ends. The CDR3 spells CASSLQGFNEKLFF. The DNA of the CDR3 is TGCGCCAGCAGCTTACAGGGCTTCAATGAAAAACTGTTTTTT.